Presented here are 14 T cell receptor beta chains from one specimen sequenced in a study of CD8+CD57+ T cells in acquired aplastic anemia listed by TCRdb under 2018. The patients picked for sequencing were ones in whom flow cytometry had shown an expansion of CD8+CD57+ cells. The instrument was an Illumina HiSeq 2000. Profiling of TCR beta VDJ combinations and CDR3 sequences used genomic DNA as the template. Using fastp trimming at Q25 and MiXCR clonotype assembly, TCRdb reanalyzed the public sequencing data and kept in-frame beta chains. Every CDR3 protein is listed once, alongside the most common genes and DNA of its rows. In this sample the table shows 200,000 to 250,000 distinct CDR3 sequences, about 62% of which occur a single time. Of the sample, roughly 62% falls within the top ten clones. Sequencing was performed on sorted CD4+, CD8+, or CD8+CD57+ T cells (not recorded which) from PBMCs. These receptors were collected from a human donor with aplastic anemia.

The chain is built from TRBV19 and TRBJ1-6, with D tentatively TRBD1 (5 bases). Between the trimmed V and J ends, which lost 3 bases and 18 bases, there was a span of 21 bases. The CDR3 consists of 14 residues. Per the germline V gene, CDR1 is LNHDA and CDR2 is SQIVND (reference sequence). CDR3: CASSMEGQGATPHF. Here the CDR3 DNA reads TGTGCCAGTAGTATGGAGGGGCAGGGTGCAACCCCCCACTTT.

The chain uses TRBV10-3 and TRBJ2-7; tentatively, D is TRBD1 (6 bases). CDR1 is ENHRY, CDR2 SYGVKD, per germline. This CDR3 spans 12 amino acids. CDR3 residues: CASNRDRYEQYF. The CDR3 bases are TGTGCGAGCAACAGGGACCGCTACGAGCAGTACTTC.

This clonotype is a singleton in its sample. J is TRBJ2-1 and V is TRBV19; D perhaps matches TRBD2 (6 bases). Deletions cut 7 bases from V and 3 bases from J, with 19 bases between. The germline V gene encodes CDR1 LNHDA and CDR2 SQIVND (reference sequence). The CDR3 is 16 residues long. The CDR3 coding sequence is TGTGCCAGTACCTTGGGCGGGCGGGGCCACTACAATGAGCAGTTCTTC. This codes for CASTLGGRGHYNEQFF.

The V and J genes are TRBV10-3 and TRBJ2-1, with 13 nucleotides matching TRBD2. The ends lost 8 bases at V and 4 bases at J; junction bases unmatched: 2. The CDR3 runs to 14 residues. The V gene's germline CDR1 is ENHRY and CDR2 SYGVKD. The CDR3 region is CAIGTSGTYNEQFF. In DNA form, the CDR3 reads TGTGCCATCGGGACTAGCGGGACTTACAATGAGCAGTTCTTC.

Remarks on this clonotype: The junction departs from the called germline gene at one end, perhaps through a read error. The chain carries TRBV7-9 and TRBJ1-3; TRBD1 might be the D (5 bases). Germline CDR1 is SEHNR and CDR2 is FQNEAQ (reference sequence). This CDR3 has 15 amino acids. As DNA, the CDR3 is TGCGCCAGCAGCACCGGGACGGCATCTGGAAACACCATATATTTT. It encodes CASSTGTASGNTIYF.

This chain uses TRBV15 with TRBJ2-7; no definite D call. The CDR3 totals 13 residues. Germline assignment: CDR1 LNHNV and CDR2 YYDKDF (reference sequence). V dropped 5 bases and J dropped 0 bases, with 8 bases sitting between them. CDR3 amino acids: CATSSRSSYEQYF. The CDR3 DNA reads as TGTGCCACCAGCTCCCGGAGCTCCTACGAGCAGTACTTC.

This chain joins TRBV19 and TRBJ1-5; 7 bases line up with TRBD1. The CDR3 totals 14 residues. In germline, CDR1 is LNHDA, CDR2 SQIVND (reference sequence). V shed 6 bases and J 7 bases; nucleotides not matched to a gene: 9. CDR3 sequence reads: CASRHGQVVQPQHF. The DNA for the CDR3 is TGTGCCAGTAGACATGGACAGGTGGTGCAGCCCCAGCATTTT. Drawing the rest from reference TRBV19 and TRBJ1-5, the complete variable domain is DGGITQSPKYLFRKEGQNVTLSCEQNLNHDAMYWYRQDPGQGLRLIYYSQIVNDFQKGDIAEGYSVSREKKESFPLTVTSAQKNPTAFYLCASRHGQVVQPQHFGDGTRLSIL.

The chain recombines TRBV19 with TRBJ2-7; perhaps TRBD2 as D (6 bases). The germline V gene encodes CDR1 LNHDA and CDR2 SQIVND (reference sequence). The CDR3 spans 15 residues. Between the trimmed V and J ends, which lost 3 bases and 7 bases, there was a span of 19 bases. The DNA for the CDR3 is TGTGCCAGTAGTATTGAGGAGGGCCCCCGAGGAGAGCAGTACTTC. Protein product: CASSIEEGPRGEQYF.

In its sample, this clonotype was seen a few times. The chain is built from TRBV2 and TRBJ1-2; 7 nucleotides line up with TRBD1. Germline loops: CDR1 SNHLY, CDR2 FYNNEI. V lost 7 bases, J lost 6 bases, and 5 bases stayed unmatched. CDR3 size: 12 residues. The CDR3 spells CASKDRVDGYTF. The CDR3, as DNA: TGTGCCAGCAAAGACAGGGTTGATGGCTACACCTTC.

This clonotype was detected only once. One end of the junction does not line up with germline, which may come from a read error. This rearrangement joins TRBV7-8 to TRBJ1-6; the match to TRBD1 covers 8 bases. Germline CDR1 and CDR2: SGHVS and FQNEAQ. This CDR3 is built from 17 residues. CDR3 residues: CASSQEAQGVRGSPLHF. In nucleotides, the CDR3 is TGCGCCAGCAGCCAAGAAGCACAGGGGGTTAGAGGGTCACCCCTCCACTTT.

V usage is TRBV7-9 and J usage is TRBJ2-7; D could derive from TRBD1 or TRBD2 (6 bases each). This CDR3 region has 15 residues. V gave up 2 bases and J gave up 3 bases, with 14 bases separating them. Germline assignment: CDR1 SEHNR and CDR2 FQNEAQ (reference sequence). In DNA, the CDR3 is TGTGCCAGCAGCTTATTCGAGGGGGGCATCTACGAGCAGTACTTC. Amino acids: CASSLFEGGIYEQYF. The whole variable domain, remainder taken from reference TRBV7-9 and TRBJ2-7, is DTGVSQNPRHKITKRGQNVTFRCDPISEHNRLYWYRQTLGQGPEFLTYFQNEAQLEKSRLLSDRFSAERPKGSFSTLEIQRTEQGDSAMYLCASSLFEGGIYEQYFGPGTRLTVT.

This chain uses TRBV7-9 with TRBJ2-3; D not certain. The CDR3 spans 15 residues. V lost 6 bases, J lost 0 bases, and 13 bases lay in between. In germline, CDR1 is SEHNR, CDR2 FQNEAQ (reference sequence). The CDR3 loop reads CASSTTAASTDTQYF. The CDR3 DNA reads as TGTGCCAGCAGTACCACGGCAGCTAGCACAGATACGCAGTATTTT.

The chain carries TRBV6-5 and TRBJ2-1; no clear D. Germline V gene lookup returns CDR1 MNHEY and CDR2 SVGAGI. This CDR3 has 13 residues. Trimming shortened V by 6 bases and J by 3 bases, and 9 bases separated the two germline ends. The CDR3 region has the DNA TGTGCCAGCAGCCCCCCTGGCTACAATGAGCAGTTCTTC. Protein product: CASSPPGYNEQFF.

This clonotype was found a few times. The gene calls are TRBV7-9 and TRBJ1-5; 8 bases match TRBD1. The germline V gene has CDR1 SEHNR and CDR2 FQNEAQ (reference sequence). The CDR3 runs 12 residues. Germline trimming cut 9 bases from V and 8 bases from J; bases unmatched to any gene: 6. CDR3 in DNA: TGTGCCAGTGGACAGGGCATCAAGCCCCAGCATTTT. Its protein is CASGQGIKPQHF.